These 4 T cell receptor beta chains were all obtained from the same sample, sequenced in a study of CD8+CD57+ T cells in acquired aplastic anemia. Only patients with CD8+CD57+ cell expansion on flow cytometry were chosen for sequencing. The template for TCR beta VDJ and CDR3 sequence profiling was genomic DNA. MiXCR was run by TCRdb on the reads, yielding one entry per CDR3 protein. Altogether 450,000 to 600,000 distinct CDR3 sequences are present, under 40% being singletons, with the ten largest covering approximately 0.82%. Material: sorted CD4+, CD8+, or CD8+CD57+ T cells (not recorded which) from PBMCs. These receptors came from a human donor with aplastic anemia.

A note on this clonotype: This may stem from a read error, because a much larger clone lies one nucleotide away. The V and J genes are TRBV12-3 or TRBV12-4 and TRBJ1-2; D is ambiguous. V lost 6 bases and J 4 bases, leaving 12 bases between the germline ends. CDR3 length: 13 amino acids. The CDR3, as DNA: TGTGCCAGCAGGTTACGGGGAGCCTATGGCTACACCTTC. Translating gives CASRLRGAYGYTF.

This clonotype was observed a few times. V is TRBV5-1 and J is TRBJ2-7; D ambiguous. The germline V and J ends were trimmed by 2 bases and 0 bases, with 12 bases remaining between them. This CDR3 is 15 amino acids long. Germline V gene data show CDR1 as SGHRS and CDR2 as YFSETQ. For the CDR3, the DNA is TGCGCCAGCAGCTTTGAGCAGGCCCTCTCCTACGAGCAGTACTTC. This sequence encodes CASSFEQALSYEQYF.

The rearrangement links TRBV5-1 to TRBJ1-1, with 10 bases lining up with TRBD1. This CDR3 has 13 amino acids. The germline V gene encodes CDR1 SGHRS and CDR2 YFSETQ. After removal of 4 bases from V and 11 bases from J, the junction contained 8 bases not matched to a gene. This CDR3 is CASSDDGTGDAFF. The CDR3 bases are TGCGCCAGCAGCGATGACGGGACAGGGGATGCTTTCTTT.

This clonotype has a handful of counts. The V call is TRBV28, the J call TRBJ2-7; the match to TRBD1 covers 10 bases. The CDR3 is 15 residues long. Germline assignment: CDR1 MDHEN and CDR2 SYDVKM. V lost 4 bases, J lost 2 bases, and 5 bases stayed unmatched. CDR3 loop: CASSSPTGGPYEQYF. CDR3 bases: TGTGCCAGCAGTTCCCCGACAGGGGGCCCCTACGAGCAGTACTTC.